Here is one T cell receptor (beta chain) with its context. The sample comes from a study of control samples from healthy donors and cancer patients. TCRdb's table, derived via immunoSEQ multiplex PCR, lists solely in-frame clones and lacks some. The table shows around 190,000 clones, with almost 90% occurring only once. Germline-derived CDR1 and CDR2 are SGHAT and FQNNGV. The CDR3 has 12 amino acids. Trimming took off 8 bases at V and 3 bases at J, with 11 bases between the two ends. This TCR was sampled from a woman between 45 and 65 years old in good health. The sample comprised blood. J is TRBJ2-7 and V is TRBV11-2; D perhaps matches TRBD2 (6 bases). The CDR3 DNA follows: TGTGCCAGCCATGGTAGCGGCTACGAGCAGTACTTC. Encoded protein: CASHGSGYEQYF. Based on the CDR3 plus reference TRBV11-2 and TRBJ2-7, the full variable domain is EAGVAQSPRYKIIEKRQSVAFWCNPISGHATLYWYQQILGQGPKLLIQFQNNGVVDDSQLPKDRFSAERLKGVDSTLKIQPAKLEDSAVYLCASHGSGYEQYFGPGTRLTVT.